The 19 T cell receptor beta chains given below trace back to one sample, sequenced in a study of PD-1 blockade in classical Hodgkin lymphoma. This sample's time point: cycle 4 day 1 (C4D1), after less than 7 weeks of nivolumab. Each and every patient relapsed after autologous stem cell transplantation, and patients got differing brentuximab vedotin exposure. Assay: immunoSEQ multiplex PCR; the TCRdb copy retains only in-frame clones and omits some. The sample holds tens of thousands of clones; 80% are singletons and the top ten take around a fifth. This material consisted of peripheral blood mononuclear cells (PBMCs), taken before the fourth cycle of nivolumab. The source is a human donor with classical Hodgkin lymphoma.

The chain carries TRBV9 and TRBJ2-7, with a possible D match to TRBD2 (5 bases). V was pared by 1 base and J by 0 bases, with 11 bases between. This CDR3 is built from 15 residues. Germline V gives CDR1 SGDLS, CDR2 YYNGEE. CDR3 loop: CASSVSPGSSYEQYF. In nucleotides, the CDR3 is TGTGCCAGCAGCGTATCCCCGGGAAGCTCCTACGAGCAGTACTTC.

This chain joins TRBV5-6 and TRBJ2-5; 9 nucleotides line up with TRBD2. The CDR3 is 17 residues long. J was trimmed by 2 bases and V by 0 bases; bases with no gene match: 8. Germline V gene data show CDR1 as SGHDT and CDR2 as YYEEEE. CDR3 sequence (DNA): TGTGCCAGCAGCTTGGCTCCCCCCCTAGCGGGACAAGAGACCCAGTACTTC. Its protein product is CASSLAPPLAGQETQYF.

The rearrangement joins TRBV9 to TRBJ2-1, with D uncertain. The germline gives CDR1 SGDLS, CDR2 YYNGEE. This CDR3 comprises 12 residues. Trimming took off 0 bases at V and 13 bases at J, with 11 bases between the two ends. The CDR3 sequence: CASSVGVFRQFF. DNA for the CDR3: TGTGCCAGCAGCGTAGGAGTTTTCCGACAGTTCTTC.

This chain uses TRBV7-9 with TRBJ2-7; perhaps TRBD2 as D (6 bases). Trimming removed 5 bases from V and 4 bases from J, with 21 bases in between. This CDR3 spans 16 amino acids. Germline CDR1 is SEHNR and CDR2 is FQNEAQ (reference sequence). CDR3 nucleotides: TGTGCCAGCAGCCCGATGCGGGGACTGGTTATGTACGAGCAGTACTTC. Translated: CASSPMRGLVMYEQYF. Based on the CDR3 plus reference TRBV7-9 and TRBJ2-7, the full variable domain is DTGVSQNPRHKITKRGQNVTFRCDPISEHNRLYWYRQTLGQGPEFLTYFQNEAQLEKSRLLSDRFSAERPKGSFSTLEIQRTEQGDSAMYLCASSPMRGLVMYEQYFGPGTRLTVT.

This clone is medium-sized in the sample. V and J are TRBV5-1 and TRBJ1-1, with D hard to call. The CDR3 is made up of 13 amino acids. V was cut by 1 base and J by 6 bases, with 10 bases left in between. Germline CDR1 SGHRS, CDR2 YFSETQ. The CDR3 sequence is CASSLWGQAEAFF. The CDR3 coding sequence is TGCGCCAGCAGCTTGTGGGGTCAGGCTGAAGCTTTCTTT.

This clone appeared a few times. This chain uses TRBV10-3 with TRBJ1-4; weak D call: TRBD1 (6 bases). CDR3 size: 14 residues. Germline V gene sequence: CDR1 ENHRY, CDR2 SYGVKD. V lost 6 bases and J 3 bases, leaving 11 bases between the germline ends. CDR3: CAISTTGSNEKLFF. As DNA, the CDR3 is TGTGCCATCAGCACTACAGGGTCTAATGAAAAACTGTTTTTT.

The chain recombines TRBV6-5 with TRBJ1-2, with 9 positions matching TRBD1. This CDR3 comprises 14 residues. V dropped 5 bases and J dropped 6; count of bases not matched to a gene: 7. Germline V CDR1 and CDR2: MNHEY, SVGAGI. CDR3 sequence (DNA): TGTGCCAGCAGTCATAGACAGGGGGTGAATGGCTACACCTTC. Protein: CASSHRQGVNGYTF.

This chain's CDR3 is CASGDVDYGYTF. CDR3 sequence (DNA): TGTGCCAGCGGTGACGTAGACTATGGCTACACCTTC. J is TRBJ1-2 and V is TRBV6-5; D gene ambiguous. The CDR3 is 12 residues long. Germline V lookup: CDR1 MNHEY, CDR2 SVGAGI. The V and J ends lost 8 bases and 3 bases respectively, with 10 bases between them.

This chain connects TRBV7-8 to TRBJ2-5; 7 nucleotides line up with TRBD1. Germline values: CDR1 SGHVS, CDR2 FQNEAQ. Unmatched junction bases numbered 3, after V lost 5 bases and J lost 0 bases. The CDR3 is 14 residues long. As DNA, the CDR3 is TGTGCCAGCAGCGCTGACAGGGACCAAGAGACCCAGTACTTC. It codes for CASSADRDQETQYF.

This clone was counted a few times. The J gene is TRBJ2-7, the V gene TRBV29-1; perhaps TRBD2 as D (6 bases). CDR1 is SQVTM and CDR2 is ANQGSEA in the germline V gene. This CDR3 is built from 12 residues. Deletions cut 5 bases from V and 0 bases from J, with 8 bases between. CDR3 DNA sequence: TGCAGCGTTACTAGCAGCTCCTACGAGCAGTACTTC. The encoded protein is CSVTSSSYEQYF.

This clone was seen only once. In nucleotides, the CDR3 is TGCGCCAGCAGCCCCCGTTCAGCGGGGTACACAGATACGCAGTATTTT. Translated, it gives CASSPRSAGYTDTQYF. V and J are TRBV5-1 and TRBJ2-3; 7 nucleotides agree with TRBD2. This CDR3 has 16 amino acids. Germline loops: CDR1 SGHRS, CDR2 YFSETQ. V was pared by 4 bases and J by 2 bases, with 10 bases of the junction left unmatched. The full variable domain, its missing parts supplied by reference TRBV5-1 and TRBJ2-3, is KAGVTQTPRYLIKTRGQQVTLSCSPISGHRSVSWYQQTPGQGLQFLFEYFSETQRNKGNFPGRFSGRQFSNSRSEMNVSTLELGDSALYLCASSPRSAGYTDTQYFGPGTRLTVL.

The chain combines TRBV6-5 with TRBJ2-5; TRBD2 matches at 10 bases. This CDR3 is built from 15 residues. The germline CDR1 and CDR2 sequences are MNHEY and SVGAGI. The junction had 4 bases not matched to a gene; V was cut back by 5 bases and J by 1 base. CDR3 nucleotides: TGTGCCAGCAGTCATCTAGCGGGGGCCCAAGAGACCCAGTACTTC. Amino acids: CASSHLAGAQETQYF.

This chain uses TRBV19 with TRBJ1-1; D is uncertain. Between the trimmed V and J ends, which lost 3 bases and 4 bases, there was a span of 15 bases. Germline CDR1 is LNHDA and CDR2 is SQIVND (reference sequence). This CDR3 has 15 amino acids. The CDR3 DNA is TGTGCCAGTAGTATGTACCTCGGGGTTAGCACTGAAGCTTTCTTT. It codes for CASSMYLGVSTEAFF.

The V call is TRBV27, the J call TRBJ2-7; 9 bases are shared with TRBD2. The V gene's germline CDR1 is MNHEY and CDR2 SMNVEV (reference sequence). J gave up 0 bases and V 0 bases, and 0 bases lay outside the gene matches. CDR3 length equals 15 residues. The CDR3 loop reads CASSLSLAGSYEQYF. In nucleotides, the CDR3 is TGTGCCAGCAGTTTATCACTAGCGGGCTCCTACGAGCAGTACTTC.

This chain connects TRBV7-9 to TRBJ1-4; D not certain. V was trimmed by 3 bases and J by 7 bases, leaving 9 bases between them. The CDR3 length is 13 residues. CDR1 is SEHNR, CDR2 FQNEAQ, per germline (reference sequence). The CDR3 reads CASSFPLTEKLFF. The CDR3 DNA reads as TGTGCCAGCAGCTTCCCCCTGACTGAAAAACTGTTTTTT.

The rearrangement links TRBV5-1 to TRBJ2-2, with TRBD2 as a possible D gene (6 bases). The CDR3 length is 16 residues. From germline, CDR1 is SGHRS and CDR2 YFSETQ. V was pared by 5 bases and J by 5 bases, with 19 bases between. The CDR3 nucleotides are TGCGCCAGCAGTCCGACTAGTATCCAACGAACCGGGGAGCTGTTTTTT. It translates to CASSPTSIQRTGELFF.

The chain combines TRBV6-5 with TRBJ2-1; TRBD2 is a possible D gene (6 bases). V lost 6 bases and J 6 bases, leaving 18 bases between the germline ends. CDR1 is MNHEY and CDR2 is SVGAGI in the germline V gene. The CDR3 runs 15 residues. The CDR3 region has the DNA TGTGCCAGCAGACCGGAGGGCTCCCGCCGCAATGAGCAGTTCTTC. This gives the protein CASRPEGSRRNEQFF.

This chain joins TRBV4-1 and TRBJ2-7; D call uncertain. The CDR3 has 18 residues. V was pared by 0 bases and J by 3 bases, with 21 bases between. Germline CDR1 is MGHRA and CDR2 is YSYEKL. CDR3 coding DNA: TGCGCCAGCAGCCAAGATCTGGGCAGGCCCTTGACCTTCTACGAGCAGTACTTC. It specifies CASSQDLGRPLTFYEQYF.

The chain couples TRBV27 to TRBJ2-3; TRBD1 is a possible D gene (6 bases). The V end lost 3 bases, the J end lost 7 bases, and 17 bases lay between the germline ends. The length of the CDR3 is 15 residues. Germline V gene lookup returns CDR1 MNHEY and CDR2 SMNVEV (reference sequence). The DNA for the CDR3 is TGTGCCAGCAGTTTTTCCGGACAGATTTTATATACGCAGTATTTT. Translation: CASSFSGQILYTQYF.